Given below is one T cell receptor (beta chain) in context. The antigen remains unidentified. Clones were read by immunoSEQ multiplex PCR, and TCRdb kept only the in-frame ones, dropping some. The table has approximately 78,000 clones, 78% seen once. This entry comes from a study of radiotherapy plus CTLA-4 blockade in lung cancer. The CDR3 runs to 17 residues. Germline-derived CDR1 and CDR2 are SGHDT and YYEEEE. Losses at the gene ends were 1 base for V and 0 bases for J; bases not matched to a gene: 6. Points from the study as a whole: Expansion in blood of tumor-derived TCR clones was seen after radiotherapy plus ipilimumab.

The clonotype originates from a human donor with non-small cell lung cancer who had a complete response to radiotherapy plus ipilimumab. This chain connects TRBV5-6 to TRBJ2-1; 8 bases map to TRBD2. Sequencing used peripheral blood, obtained from a patient treated with radiotherapy plus ipilimumab. In DNA form, the CDR3 reads TGTGCCAGCAGCTTGAACGGGAGGGCCCCCTCCTACAATGAGCAGTTCTTC. This sequence encodes CASSLNGRAPSYNEQFF.